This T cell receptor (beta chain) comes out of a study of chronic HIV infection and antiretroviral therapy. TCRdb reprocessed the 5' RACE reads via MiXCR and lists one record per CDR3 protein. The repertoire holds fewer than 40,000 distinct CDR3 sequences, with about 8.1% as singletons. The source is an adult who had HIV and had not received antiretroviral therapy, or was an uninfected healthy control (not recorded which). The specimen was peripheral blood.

CDR3 DNA sequence: TGTGCCAGCAGCCCCCCCTCGGGGGTAACAGAGACCCAGTACTTC. This encodes CASSPPSGVTETQYF. The V gene is TRBV28, the J gene TRBJ2-5, with D possibly being TRBD2 (6 bases). There are 15 residues in the CDR3. Trimming took off 6 bases at V and 4 bases at J, with 18 bases between the two ends. Looked up from germline, CDR1 is MDHEN and CDR2 is SYDVKM.